This TCR beta chain was observed in a study of T cell responses to AZD1222 COVID-19 vaccine. Turning to the study itself: Pooled samples include second doses given at about 4 or 12 weeks.

TCRdb keeps only in-frame clones here, not all; method: immunoSEQ multiplex PCR. The table lists fewer than 150,000 clones, over 90% of them singletons. Broader study findings: Most donors were white British, females outnumbered males, and clonal diversity was possibly underestimated. Repertoires in all cases were sampled only once the peak T cell response had passed. AZD1222 recipients seropositive at baseline numbered only 5 to 7.

CDR3 length: 15 residues. The J segment lost 7 bases and the V segment lost 3 bases, leaving 8 bases of the junction unmatched. Germline values: CDR1 SGHTA, CDR2 FQGNSA. As regards this clone: Its antigen is unidentified.

Material: peripheral blood, obtained on day 0 of AZD1222 vaccination. This sequence was found in an adult in good health. The rearrangement links TRBV7-2 to TRBJ1-1, with 10 bases matching TRBD1. As DNA, the CDR3 is TGTGCCAGCAGCTTCGGGGACAGGGGCTCGAATGAAGCTTTCTTT. It translates to CASSFGDRGSNEAFF.